The entry that follows covers one T cell receptor beta chain sequence. This sample was taken from a study of cytomegalovirus exposure and HLA in healthy donors. As for the study in general: In an earlier analysis, 90 million to 130 million unique TCR beta sequences were found from some 200 million T cells.

V gave up 1 base and J gave up 4 bases, with 11 bases separating them. The CDR3 runs 14 residues. Germline V gives CDR1 PRHDT, CDR2 FYEKMQ (reference sequence). Primers included in the PCR were 60 Vbeta and 13 Jbeta primers. Assay: immunoSEQ multiplex PCR; the TCRdb copy retains only in-frame clones and omits some. The data hold about 130,000 clones, with 78% observed a single time. The V and J genes are TRBV13 and TRBJ2-7; no clear D. This sequence was found in a female donor in good health and CMV-seronegative. The specimen sequenced was PBMCs. The CDR3 bases are TGTGCCAGCAGCTTAGACGGAGCCGCGTACGAGCAGTACTTC. Translation: CASSLDGAAYEQYF.